This TCR beta chain was observed in a study of technical replicates of blood from a handful of donors. The data were produced by immunoSEQ multiplex PCR, yet TCRdb's version contains in-frame clones alone and is incomplete. The sample gives tens of thousands of clones, roughly 95% of which show up once; 0.3% to 0.4% is in the top ten. In its sample, this clone was seen once. Trimming removed 0 bases at V and 0 bases at J, with 3 bases between. Germline CDR1 and CDR2: PRHDT and FYEKMQ (reference sequence). The CDR3 is 14 amino acids. The TCR comes from a human donor in good health. Sequenced material: T cells isolated from PBMCs. This sequence joins TRBV13 and TRBJ1-3; D gene uncertain. CDR3 sequence: CASSLGYSGNTIYF. The CDR3 DNA is TGTGCCAGCAGCTTAGGGTACTCTGGAAACACCATATATTTT. Based on the CDR3 plus reference TRBV13 and TRBJ1-3, the full variable domain is AAGVIQSPRHLIKEKRETATLKCYPIPRHDTVYWYQQGPGQDPQFLISFYEKMQSDKGSIPDRFSAQQFSDYHSELNMSSLELGDSALYFCASSLGYSGNTIYFGEGSWLTVV.